The 8 T cell receptor beta chains in this list originate from one sample, sequenced in a study of identifying expanded T cells in peripheral blood. Assay: immunoSEQ multiplex PCR; the TCRdb copy retains only in-frame clones and omits some. The table lists approximately 100,000 clones, roughly 90% of them singletons, with approximately 16% in the top ten. The specimen was blood. These receptors were taken from a person aged 18 to 75 in good health.

This clone was recorded once. This chain joins TRBV27 and TRBJ2-2; D is tentatively TRBD1 or TRBD2 (5 bases each). The CDR3 is 15 residues long. Per germline, CDR1 MNHEY and CDR2 SMNVEV (reference sequence). V was clipped by 5 bases and J by 5 bases, with 15 bases between them. The CDR3 protein is CASSTPGTGTGELFF. The CDR3 DNA is TGTGCCAGCAGTACCCCTGGGACGGGTACCGGGGAGCTGTTTTTT.

This clone was seen more than once but under ten times. The rearrangement joins TRBV6-1 to TRBJ2-5; D gene unclear. CDR1 is MNHNS and CDR2 is SASEGT in the germline V gene. This CDR3 contains 13 residues. Trimming removed 6 bases from V and 5 bases from J, with 13 bases in between. DNA for the CDR3: TGTGCCAGCAGCACCCAAGAGTACGAGACCCAGTACTTC. Translating it yields CASSTQEYETQYF.

The chain has TRBV6-5 and TRBJ1-3; D unclear. This CDR3 region has 15 residues. Germline CDR1 and CDR2: MNHEY and SVGAGI. The germline V and J ends were trimmed by 7 bases and 4 bases, with 17 bases remaining between them. The DNA of the CDR3 is TGTGCCAGCACCAATACGATAGATGGGGGAAACACCATATATTTT. Protein sequence: CASTNTIDGGNTIYF.

This rearrangement joins TRBV11-2 to TRBJ2-3; TRBD1 is a possible D gene (6 bases). Trimming shortened V by 6 bases and J by 0 bases, and 13 bases separated the two germline ends. The V gene's germline CDR1 is SGHAT and CDR2 FQNNGV. The CDR3 runs to 15 residues. The DNA of the CDR3 is TGTGCCAGCAGTCCCCGGACAGATAGCACAGATACGCAGTATTTT. Translation: CASSPRTDSTDTQYF.

Only one count was recorded for this clone. The chain couples TRBV28 to TRBJ2-7; TRBD1 matches 8 bases. This CDR3 comprises 15 residues. Germline lookup yields CDR1 MDHEN and CDR2 SYDVKM. V lost 6 bases to trimming and J lost 3 bases; unmatched junction nucleotides: 10. The CDR3 DNA reads TGTGCCAGCAGCCTGCCCGGGACAGGCGGCTACGAGCAGTACTTC. This sequence encodes CASSLPGTGGYEQYF.

The rearrangement links TRBV11-2 to TRBJ1-1; D is uncertain. V lost 8 bases to trimming and J lost 3 bases, with 28 bases between them. The V gene's germline CDR1 is SGHAT and CDR2 FQNNGV. The CDR3 length is 18 residues. CDR3 nucleotide sequence: TGTGCCAGCGACACCATTGGGGTACCCTACGAAGCGGACACTGAAGCTTTCTTT. Translated, it gives CASDTIGVPYEADTEAFF.

This chain joins TRBV6-1 and TRBJ2-5; no definite D call. The CDR3 extends over 15 amino acids. Looked up from germline, CDR1 is MNHNS and CDR2 is SASEGT. V dropped 2 bases and J dropped 7 bases, with 17 bases sitting between them. This CDR3 is CASSEMSGSMGTQYF. The CDR3 nucleotides are TGTGCCAGCAGTGAAATGTCAGGCAGTATGGGGACCCAGTACTTC.

The chain couples TRBV6-5 to TRBJ2-7, with TRBD1 as a possible D gene (5 bases). The CDR3 is made up of 14 amino acids. The ends were cut back, 9 bases at V and 2 bases at J, with 17 bases in the middle. Germline-derived CDR1 and CDR2 are MNHEY and SVGAGI. The CDR3, as DNA: TGTGCCAGTTCGAGAGTAGGGGCCGCCTACGAGCAGTACTTC. The encoded protein is CASSRVGAAYEQYF.